Below, one T cell receptor (beta chain) is given with its context. The data derive from a study of blood T cell repertoires in COVID-19. The method was immunoSEQ multiplex PCR; TCRdb's version includes in-frame clones alone and lacks a portion of them. The repertoire consists of nearly 80,000 clones, with 80% occurring once and the leading ten covering around 5.8%. Trimming left V 0 bases short and J 5 bases short, with 5 bases between. The CDR3 consists of 13 residues. CDR1 and CDR2 from the germline V gene are LGHDT and YNNKEL (reference sequence). The TCR originated in a man aged 60-69 years with active or convalescent COVID-19. The sample consisted of peripheral blood. This chain links TRBV3-1 (or the pseudogene TRBV3-2) with TRBJ1-5; D is uncertain. The DNA for the CDR3 is TGTGCCAGCAGCCAAGATCGTGATCAGCCCCAGCATTTT. Protein product: CASSQDRDQPQHF.